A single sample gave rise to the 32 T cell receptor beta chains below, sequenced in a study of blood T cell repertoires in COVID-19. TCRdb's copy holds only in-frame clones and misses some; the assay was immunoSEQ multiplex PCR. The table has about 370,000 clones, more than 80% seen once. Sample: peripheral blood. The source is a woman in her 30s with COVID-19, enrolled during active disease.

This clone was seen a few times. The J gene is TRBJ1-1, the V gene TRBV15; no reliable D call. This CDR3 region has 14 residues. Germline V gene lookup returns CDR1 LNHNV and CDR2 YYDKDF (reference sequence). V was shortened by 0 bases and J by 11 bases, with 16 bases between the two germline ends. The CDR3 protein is CATSRDADRSLAFF. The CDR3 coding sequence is TGTGCCACCAGCAGAGATGCCGATCGGTCGTTGGCTTTCTTT.

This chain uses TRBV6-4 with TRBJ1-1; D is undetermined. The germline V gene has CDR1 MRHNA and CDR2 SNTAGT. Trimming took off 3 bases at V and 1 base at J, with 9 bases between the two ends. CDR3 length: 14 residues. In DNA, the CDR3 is TGTGCCAGCAGTGAGGACGGGGAGAACACTGAAGCTTTCTTT. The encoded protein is CASSEDGENTEAFF.

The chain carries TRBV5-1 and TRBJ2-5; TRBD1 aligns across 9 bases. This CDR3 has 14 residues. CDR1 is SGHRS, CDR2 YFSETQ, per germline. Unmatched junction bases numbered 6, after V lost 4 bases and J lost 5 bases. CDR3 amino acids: CASSRRDREETQYF. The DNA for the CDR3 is TGCGCCAGCAGCCGCCGGGACAGGGAGGAGACCCAGTACTTC.

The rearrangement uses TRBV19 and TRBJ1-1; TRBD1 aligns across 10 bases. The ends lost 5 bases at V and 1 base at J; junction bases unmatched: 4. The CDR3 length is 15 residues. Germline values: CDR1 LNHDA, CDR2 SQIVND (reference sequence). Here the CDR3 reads CASSDRDRGNTEAFF. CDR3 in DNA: TGTGCCAGTAGTGACCGGGACAGGGGGAACACTGAAGCTTTCTTT.

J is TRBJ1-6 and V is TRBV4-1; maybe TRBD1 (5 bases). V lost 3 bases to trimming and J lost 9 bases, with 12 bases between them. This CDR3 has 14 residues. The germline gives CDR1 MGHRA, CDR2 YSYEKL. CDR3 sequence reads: CASSQLWGGSPLHF. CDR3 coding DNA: TGCGCCAGCAGCCAGCTCTGGGGGGGTTCACCCCTCCACTTT.

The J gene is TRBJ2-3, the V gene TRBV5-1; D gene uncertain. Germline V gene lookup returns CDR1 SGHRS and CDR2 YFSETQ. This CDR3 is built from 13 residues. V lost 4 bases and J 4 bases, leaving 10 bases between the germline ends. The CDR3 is CASSPYYSDTQYF. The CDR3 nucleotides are TGCGCCAGCAGCCCCTACTACTCAGATACGCAGTATTTT.

This chain's CDR3 is CASSLDNWDSREQFF. DNA of the CDR3: TGTGCCAGCAGCTTAGACAACTGGGACAGTCGTGAGCAGTTCTTC. This chain uses TRBV11-2 with TRBJ2-1; 7 nucleotides align to TRBD1. CDR1 and CDR2 from the germline V gene are SGHAT and FQNNGV. CDR3 length: 15 residues. The V and J ends lost 0 bases and 9 bases, in that order; junction bases with no gene match: 8.

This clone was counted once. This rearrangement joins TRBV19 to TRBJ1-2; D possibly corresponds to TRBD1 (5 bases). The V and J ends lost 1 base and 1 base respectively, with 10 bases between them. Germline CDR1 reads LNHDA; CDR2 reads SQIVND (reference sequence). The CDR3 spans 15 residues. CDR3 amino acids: CASSIVWTNNYGYTF. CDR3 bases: TGTGCCAGTAGTATAGTTTGGACAAATAACTATGGCTACACCTTC.

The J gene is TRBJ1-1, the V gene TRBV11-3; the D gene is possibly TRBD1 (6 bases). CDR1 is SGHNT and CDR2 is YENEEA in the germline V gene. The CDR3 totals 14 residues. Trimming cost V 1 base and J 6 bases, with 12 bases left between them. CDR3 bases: TGTGCCAGCAGCTTAGTCACCGGGACACCTGAAGCTTTCTTT. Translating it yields CASSLVTGTPEAFF.

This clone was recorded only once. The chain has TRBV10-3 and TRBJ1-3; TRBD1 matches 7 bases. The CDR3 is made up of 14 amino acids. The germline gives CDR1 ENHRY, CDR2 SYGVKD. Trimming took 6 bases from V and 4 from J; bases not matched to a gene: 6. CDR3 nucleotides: TGTGCCATCAGCCGTGGGACAGACGGAAACACCATATATTTT. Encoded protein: CAISRGTDGNTIYF.

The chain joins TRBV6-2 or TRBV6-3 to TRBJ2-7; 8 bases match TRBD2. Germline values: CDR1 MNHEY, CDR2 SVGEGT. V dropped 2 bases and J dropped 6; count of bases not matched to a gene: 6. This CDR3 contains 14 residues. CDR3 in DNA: TGTGCCAGCAGTTACCGGGGGGGCCGGGTCGAGCAGTACTTC. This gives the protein CASSYRGGRVEQYF.

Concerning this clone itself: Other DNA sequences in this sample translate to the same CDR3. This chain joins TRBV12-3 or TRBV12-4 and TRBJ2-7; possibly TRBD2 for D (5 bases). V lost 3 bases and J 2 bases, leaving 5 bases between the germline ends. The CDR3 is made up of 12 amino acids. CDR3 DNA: TGTGCCAGCAGTTTGGGAGCCTACGAGCAGTACTTC. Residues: CASSLGAYEQYF.

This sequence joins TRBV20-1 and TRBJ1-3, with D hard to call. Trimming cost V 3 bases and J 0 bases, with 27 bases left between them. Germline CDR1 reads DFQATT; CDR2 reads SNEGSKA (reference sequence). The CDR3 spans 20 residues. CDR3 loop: CSASAASGLTNELSGNTIYF. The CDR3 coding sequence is TGCAGTGCTAGTGCCGCGTCCGGACTGACCAACGAACTCTCTGGAAACACCATATATTTT.

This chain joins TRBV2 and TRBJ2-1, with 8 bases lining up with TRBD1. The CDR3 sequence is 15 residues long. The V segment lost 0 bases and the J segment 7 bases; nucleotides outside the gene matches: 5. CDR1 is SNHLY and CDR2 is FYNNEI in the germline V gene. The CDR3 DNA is TGTGCCAGCAGTGAAGCACCCAGGACAGGGAATGAGCAGTTCTTC. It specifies CASSEAPRTGNEQFF.

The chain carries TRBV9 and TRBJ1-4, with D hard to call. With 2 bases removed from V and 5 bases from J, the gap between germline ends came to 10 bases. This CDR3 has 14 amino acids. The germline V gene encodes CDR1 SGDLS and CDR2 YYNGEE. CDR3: CASSVSGWNEKLFF. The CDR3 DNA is TGTGCCAGCAGCGTGTCGGGATGGAATGAAAAACTGTTTTTT.

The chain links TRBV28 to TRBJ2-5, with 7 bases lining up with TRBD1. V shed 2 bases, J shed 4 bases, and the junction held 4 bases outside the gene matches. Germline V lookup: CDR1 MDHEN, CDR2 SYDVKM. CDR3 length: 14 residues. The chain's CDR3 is CASSLRQGVETQYF. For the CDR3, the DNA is TGTGCCAGCAGTTTACGCCAGGGGGTAGAGACCCAGTACTTC.

The CDR3 nucleotides read TGTGCCAGCAGCGTAGAGCGGGGGAACACCGGGGAGCTGTTTTTT. It specifies CASSVERGNTGELFF. The gene calls are TRBV9 and TRBJ2-2, with 7 bases matching TRBD2. The germline gives CDR1 SGDLS, CDR2 YYNGEE. CDR3 size: 15 residues. V shed 0 bases, J shed 1 base, and the junction held 0 bases outside the gene matches. Filled out from reference TRBV9 and TRBJ2-2, the complete variable domain reads DSGVTQTPKHLITATGQRVTLRCSPRSGDLSVYWYQQSLDQGLQFLIQYYNGEERAKGNILERFSAQQFPDLHSELNLSSLELGDSALYFCASSVERGNTGELFFGEGSRLTVL.

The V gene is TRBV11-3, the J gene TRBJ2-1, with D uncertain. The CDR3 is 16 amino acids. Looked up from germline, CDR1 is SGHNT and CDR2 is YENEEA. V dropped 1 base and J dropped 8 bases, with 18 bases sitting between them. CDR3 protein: CASSLVGKIAGDEQFF. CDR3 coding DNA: TGTGCCAGCAGCTTAGTCGGAAAAATAGCTGGCGATGAGCAGTTCTTC.

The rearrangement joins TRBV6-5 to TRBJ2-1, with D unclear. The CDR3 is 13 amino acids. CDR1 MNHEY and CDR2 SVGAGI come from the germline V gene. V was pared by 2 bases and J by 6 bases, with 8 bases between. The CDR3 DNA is TGTGCCAGCAGTTACGGGCCCTCCAATGAGCAGTTCTTC. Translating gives CASSYGPSNEQFF.

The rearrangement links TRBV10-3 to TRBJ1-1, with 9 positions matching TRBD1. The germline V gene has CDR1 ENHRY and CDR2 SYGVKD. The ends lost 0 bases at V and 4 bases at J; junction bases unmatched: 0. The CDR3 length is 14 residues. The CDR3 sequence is CAISESTGGTEAFF. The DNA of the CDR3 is TGTGCCATCAGTGAGTCGACAGGGGGCACTGAAGCTTTCTTT.

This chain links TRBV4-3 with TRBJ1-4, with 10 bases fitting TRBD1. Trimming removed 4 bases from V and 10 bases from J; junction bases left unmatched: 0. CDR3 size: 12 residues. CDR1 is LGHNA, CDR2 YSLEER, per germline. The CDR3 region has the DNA TGCGCCAGCAGCCGGGACAGGGGAAAACTGTTTTTT. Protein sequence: CASSRDRGKLFF.

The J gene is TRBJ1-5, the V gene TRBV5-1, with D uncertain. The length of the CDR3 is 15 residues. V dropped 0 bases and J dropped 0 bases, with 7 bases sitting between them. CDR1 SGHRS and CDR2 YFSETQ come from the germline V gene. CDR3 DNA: TGCGCCAGCAGCTTGGCAGGTCATAGCAATCAGCCCCAGCATTTT. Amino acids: CASSLAGHSNQPQHF.

CDR3 nucleotides: TGTGCCAGCAGCCCTCGGACAGGAGCGGGAGCGCTCGAGCAGTACGTC. Translation gives CASSPRTGAGALEQYV. V is TRBV6-2 or TRBV6-3 and J is TRBJ2-7, with D perhaps TRBD2 (8 bases). V lost 6 bases and J lost 6, with 24 bases in between. Per the germline V gene, CDR1 is MNHEY and CDR2 is SVGEGT. This CDR3 is built from 16 residues.

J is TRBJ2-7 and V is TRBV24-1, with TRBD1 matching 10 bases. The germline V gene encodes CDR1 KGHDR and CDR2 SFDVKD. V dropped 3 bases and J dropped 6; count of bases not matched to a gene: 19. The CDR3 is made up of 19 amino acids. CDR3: CATSDRTWPGQGGGAEQYF. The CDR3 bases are TGTGCCACCAGTGATCGGACCTGGCCTGGACAGGGGGGAGGAGCCGAGCAGTACTTC.

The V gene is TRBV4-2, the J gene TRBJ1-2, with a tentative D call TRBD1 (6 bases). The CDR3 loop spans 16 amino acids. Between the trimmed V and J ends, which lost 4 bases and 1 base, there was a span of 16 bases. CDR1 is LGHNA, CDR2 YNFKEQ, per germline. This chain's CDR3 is CASSLDPGDLNYGYTF. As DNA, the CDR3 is TGTGCCAGCAGCCTGGATCCAGGGGACCTTAACTATGGCTACACCTTC.

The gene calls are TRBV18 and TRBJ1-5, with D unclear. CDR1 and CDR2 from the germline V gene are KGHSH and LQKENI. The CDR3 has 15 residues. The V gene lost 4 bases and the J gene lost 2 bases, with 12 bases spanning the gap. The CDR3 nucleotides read TGTGCCAGCTCACTAACCGAGAGAGGCAATCAGCCCCAGCATTTT. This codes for CASSLTERGNQPQHF. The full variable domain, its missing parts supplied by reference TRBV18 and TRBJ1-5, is NAGVMQNPRHLVRRRGQEARLRCSPMKGHSHVYWYRQLPEEGLKFMVYLQKENIIDESGMPKERFSAEFPKEGPSILRIQQVVRGDSAAYFCASSLTERGNQPQHFGDGTRLSIL.

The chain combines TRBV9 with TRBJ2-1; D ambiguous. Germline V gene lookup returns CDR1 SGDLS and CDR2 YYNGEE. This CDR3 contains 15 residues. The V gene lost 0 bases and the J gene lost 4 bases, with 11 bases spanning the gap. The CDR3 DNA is TGTGCCAGCAGCGTAGGACTTGTCGCTTACAATGAGCAGTTCTTC. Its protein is CASSVGLVAYNEQFF.

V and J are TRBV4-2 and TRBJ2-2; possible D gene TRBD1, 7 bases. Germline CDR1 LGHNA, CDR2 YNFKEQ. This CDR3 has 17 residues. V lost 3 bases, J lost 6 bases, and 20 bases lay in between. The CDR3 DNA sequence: TGTGCCAGCAGCCATGAGGGGGCCTGGCGGGGTTCCGGGGAGCTGTTTTTT. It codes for CASSHEGAWRGSGELFF.

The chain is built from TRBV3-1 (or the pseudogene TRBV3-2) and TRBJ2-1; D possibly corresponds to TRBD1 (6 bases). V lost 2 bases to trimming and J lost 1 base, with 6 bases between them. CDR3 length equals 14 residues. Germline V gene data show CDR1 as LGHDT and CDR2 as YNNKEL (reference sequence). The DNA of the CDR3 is TGTGCCAGCAGCCAACAGGGGTCCTACAATGAGCAGTTCTTC. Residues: CASSQQGSYNEQFF.

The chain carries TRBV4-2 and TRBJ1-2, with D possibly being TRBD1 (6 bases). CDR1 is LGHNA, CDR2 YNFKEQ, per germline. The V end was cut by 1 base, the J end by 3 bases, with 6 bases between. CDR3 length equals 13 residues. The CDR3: CASSQGTDYGYTF. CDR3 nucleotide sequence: TGTGCCAGCAGCCAAGGGACAGACTATGGCTACACCTTC.

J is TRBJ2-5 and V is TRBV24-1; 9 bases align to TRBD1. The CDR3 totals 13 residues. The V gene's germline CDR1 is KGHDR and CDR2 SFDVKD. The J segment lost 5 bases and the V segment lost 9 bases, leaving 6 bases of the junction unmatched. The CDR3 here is CATGTGGGETQYF. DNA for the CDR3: TGTGCCACCGGAACAGGGGGCGGTGAGACCCAGTACTTC.

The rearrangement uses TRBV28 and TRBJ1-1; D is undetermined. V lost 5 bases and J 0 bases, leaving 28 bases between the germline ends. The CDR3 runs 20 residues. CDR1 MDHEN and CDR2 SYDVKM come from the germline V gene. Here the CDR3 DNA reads TGTGCCAGCAGTACTATTGGCCTTGGGTACACCCGGACTATGAACACTGAAGCTTTCTTT. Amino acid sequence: CASSTIGLGYTRTMNTEAFF.